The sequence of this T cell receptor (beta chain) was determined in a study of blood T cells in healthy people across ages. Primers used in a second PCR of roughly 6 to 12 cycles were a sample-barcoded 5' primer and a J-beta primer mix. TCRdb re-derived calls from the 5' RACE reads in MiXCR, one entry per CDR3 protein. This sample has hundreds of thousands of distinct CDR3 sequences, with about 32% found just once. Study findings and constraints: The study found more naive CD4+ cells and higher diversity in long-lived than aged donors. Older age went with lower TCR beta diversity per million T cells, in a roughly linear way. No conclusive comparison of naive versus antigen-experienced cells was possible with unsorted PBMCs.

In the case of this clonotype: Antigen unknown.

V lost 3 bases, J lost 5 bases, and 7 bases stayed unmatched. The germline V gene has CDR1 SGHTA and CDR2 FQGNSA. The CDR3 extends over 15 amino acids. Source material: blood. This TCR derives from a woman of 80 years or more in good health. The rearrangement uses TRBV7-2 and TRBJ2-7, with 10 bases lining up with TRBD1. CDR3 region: CASSLTGGSRNEQYF. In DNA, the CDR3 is TGTGCCAGCAGCTTGACAGGGGGCTCGAGGAACGAGCAGTACTTC.